The source of this T cell receptor (beta chain) is a study of blood T cell repertoires in COVID-19 (TCRdb year 2020). With regard to the full study: Samples from collaborators originated in the United States, Italy and Spain and spanned both the acute and convalescent phases of COVID-19. A freely available public database, intended as a resource for researchers studying the immune response to SARS-CoV-2, is where the repertoires were released. The sample metadata nearly always contained a de-identified subject ID, COVID-19 status, age in years and sex. Where available, HLA class I and class II types were taken from metadata supplied by the sample provider and were not determined by assay-based typing. Samples were obtained from the ongoing ImmuneRACE study (first 160 participants) and from 1,000 to 1,500 subjects provided by 6 global collaborators. The dataset comprised deeply sampled blood TCRbeta repertoires from subjects exposed to, actively infected with, or recovered from COVID-19. The material from the prospective study consisted of cDNA or gDNA derived from T cells, B-cell-depleted T cells, or PBMCs. Overall study outcomes, separate from this receptor: The amount of clinical and demographic metadata varied by source and participant and was provided uncurated.

The collaborating institutions used their own protocols to collect whole blood in K2EDTA tubes. For TCRbeta analysis, collaborators shipped samples as frozen whole blood, isolated PBMCs, or DNA extracted from either of those sample types. About this clone: No cognate antigen has been identified for it. Per-nucleotide qualities are absent, and no much larger clonotype sits a single base away.

TCRbeta CDR3 regions were amplified from genomic DNA using the immunoSEQ Assay, a bias-controlled multiplex PCR. In the paper's pipeline: The number of nucleated cells in each sample was estimated by amplification of reference gene primers within the assay. To quantify the absolute abundance of each unique TCRbeta CDR3 rearrangement, sequence reads were collapsed and filtered. For each sample, productive Simpson clonality was calculated as the square root of Simpson's diversity index across productive rearrangements. This is the immuneACCESS table as TCRdb keeps it, with only in-frame sequences that have V and J called. A part of the clones is gone; compared with another copy, unresolved V genes explain less than half, and the rest is unexplained. V and J calls and clone size are those listed in that table; D and trimming were worked out from the DNA. The sample table records around 310,000 clones; 70% to 90% of these occur just once. The top ten hold approximately 4% of the sample.

The V end loses 4 bases and the J end loses 3 bases, and a stretch of 10 bases separates them. Including cysteine and phenylalanine, the CDR3 has 14 amino acids. The kept DNA is CDR3 alone, 42 bases in frame from the first base. According to the germline V gene, CDR1 reads MNHEY and CDR2 reads SVGEGT. The TCR comes from a woman in her 50s with active or convalescent COVID-19. Sequencing was performed on peripheral blood. The chain links TRBV6-2 or TRBV6-3 with TRBJ1-3; TRBD1 might be the D gene, on 5 matching bases. The CDR3 reads CASSFDRGGNTIYF. The DNA is TGTGCCAGCAGTTTCGACAGAGGTGGAAACACCATATATTTT.